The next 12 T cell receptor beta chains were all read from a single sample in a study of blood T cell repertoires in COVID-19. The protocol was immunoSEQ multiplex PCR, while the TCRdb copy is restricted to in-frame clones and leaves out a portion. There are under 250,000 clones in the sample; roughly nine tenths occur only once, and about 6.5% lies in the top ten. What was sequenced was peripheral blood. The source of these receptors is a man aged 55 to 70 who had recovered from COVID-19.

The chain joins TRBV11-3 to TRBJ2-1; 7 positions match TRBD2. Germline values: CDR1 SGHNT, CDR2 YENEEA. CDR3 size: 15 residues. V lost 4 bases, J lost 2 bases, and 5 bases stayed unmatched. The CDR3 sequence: CASSSTSLPYNEQFF. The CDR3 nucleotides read TGTGCCAGCAGCTCGACTAGCCTCCCCTACAATGAGCAGTTCTTC.

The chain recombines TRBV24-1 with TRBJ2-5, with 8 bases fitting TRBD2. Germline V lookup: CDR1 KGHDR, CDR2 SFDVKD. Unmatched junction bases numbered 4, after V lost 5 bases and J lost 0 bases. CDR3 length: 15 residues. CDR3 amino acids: CATSVVAGNQETQYF. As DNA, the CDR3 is TGTGCCACCAGTGTGGTAGCGGGGAACCAAGAGACCCAGTACTTC.

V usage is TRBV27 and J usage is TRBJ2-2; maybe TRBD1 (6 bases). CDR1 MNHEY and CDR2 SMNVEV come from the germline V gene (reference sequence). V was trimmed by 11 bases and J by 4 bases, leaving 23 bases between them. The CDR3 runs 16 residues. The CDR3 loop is CAAQHFWTASTGELFF. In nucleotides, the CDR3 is TGTGCCGCACAACATTTTTGGACAGCGAGCACCGGGGAGCTGTTTTTT.

CDR3 coding DNA: TGTGCCAGCAGTCCACAGGGGGCTGCTAACTATGGCTACACCTTC. It is translated as CASSPQGAANYGYTF. The V and J genes are TRBV6-5 and TRBJ1-2; 9 bases are a match to TRBD1. V lost 5 bases to trimming and J lost 0 bases; unmatched junction nucleotides: 4. Germline V gene sequence: CDR1 MNHEY, CDR2 SVGAGI. The CDR3 runs 15 residues.

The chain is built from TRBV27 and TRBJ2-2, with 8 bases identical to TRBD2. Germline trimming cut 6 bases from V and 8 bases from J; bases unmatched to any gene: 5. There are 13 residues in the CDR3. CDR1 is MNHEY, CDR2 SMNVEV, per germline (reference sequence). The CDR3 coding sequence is TGTGCCAGCAGGCGGACTAGCCTTGGGGAGCTGTTTTTT. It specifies CASRRTSLGELFF.

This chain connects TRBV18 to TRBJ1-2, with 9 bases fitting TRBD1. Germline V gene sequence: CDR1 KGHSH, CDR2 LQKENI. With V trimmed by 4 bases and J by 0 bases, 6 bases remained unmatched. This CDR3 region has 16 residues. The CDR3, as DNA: TGTGCCAGCTCACGGGGACAGGGCGACGCTAACTATGGCTACACCTTC. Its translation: CASSRGQGDANYGYTF.

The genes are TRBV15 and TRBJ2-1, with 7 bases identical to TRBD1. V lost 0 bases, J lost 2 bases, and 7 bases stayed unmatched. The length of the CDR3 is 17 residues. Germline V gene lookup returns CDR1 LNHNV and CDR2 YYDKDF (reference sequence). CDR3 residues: CATSRDRGGQTYNEQFF. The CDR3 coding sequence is TGTGCCACCAGCAGAGATAGAGGGGGCCAGACCTACAATGAGCAGTTCTTC.

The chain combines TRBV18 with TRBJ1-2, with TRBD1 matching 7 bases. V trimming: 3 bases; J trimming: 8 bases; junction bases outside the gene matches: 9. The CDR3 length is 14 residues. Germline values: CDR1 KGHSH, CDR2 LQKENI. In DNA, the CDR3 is TGTGCCAGCTCACCCGACAGGGACCTTCTCGGCTACACCTTC. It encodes CASSPDRDLLGYTF.

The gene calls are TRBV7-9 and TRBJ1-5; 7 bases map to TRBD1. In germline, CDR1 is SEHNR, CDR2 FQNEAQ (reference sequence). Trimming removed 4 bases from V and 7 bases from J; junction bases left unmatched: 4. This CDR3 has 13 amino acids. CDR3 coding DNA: TGTGCCAGCAGCTATCAGGGGGAACAGCCCCAGCATTTT. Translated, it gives CASSYQGEQPQHF. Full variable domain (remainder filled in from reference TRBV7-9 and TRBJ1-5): DTGVSQNPRHKITKRGQNVTFRCDPISEHNRLYWYRQTLGQGPEFLTYFQNEAQLEKSRLLSDRFSAERPKGSFSTLEIQRTEQGDSAMYLCASSYQGEQPQHFGDGTRLSIL.

For the CDR3, the DNA is TGCAGCGTTGAATGGGGACAGGGTTACAATGAGCAGTTCTTC. It codes for CSVEWGQGYNEQFF. The V gene is TRBV29-1, the J gene TRBJ2-1; TRBD1 matches 9 bases. Germline CDR1 SQVTM, CDR2 ANQGSEA. This CDR3 region has 14 residues. V shed 2 bases and J 4 bases; nucleotides not matched to a gene: 3.

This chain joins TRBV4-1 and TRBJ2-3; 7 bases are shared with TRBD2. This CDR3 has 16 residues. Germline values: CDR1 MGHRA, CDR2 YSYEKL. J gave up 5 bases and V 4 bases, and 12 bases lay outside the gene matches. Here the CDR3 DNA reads TGCGCCAGCAGCCCTCCCAGCGGACTAGAAGGAGATACGCAGTATTTT. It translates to CASSPPSGLEGDTQYF.

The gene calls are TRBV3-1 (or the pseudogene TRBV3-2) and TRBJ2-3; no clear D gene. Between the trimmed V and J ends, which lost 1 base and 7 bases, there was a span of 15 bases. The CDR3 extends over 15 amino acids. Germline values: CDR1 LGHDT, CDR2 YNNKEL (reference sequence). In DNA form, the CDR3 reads TGTGCCAGCAGCCAAGGTTTAAGGCTAGTTAATACGCAGTATTTT. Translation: CASSQGLRLVNTQYF.